These 29 T cell receptor beta chains were all obtained from the same sample, sequenced in a study of spatial heterogeneity in lung cancer (dated by TCRdb to 2018 to 2020). Per the publication, the time point label means: sample taken at primary tumor resection. For TCR sequencing, whole RNA was extracted from tumor and nontumor lung tissue, or from cryopreserved PBMC samples, and no cell sorting was done. Preparation of the library involved 5' RACE. For sequencing, a NextSeq 500 was employed. TCRdb reprocessing: public reads trimmed at Q25 with fastp, clones called with MiXCR, in-frame beta chains kept. Rows with a matching CDR3 protein are joined into one entry that keeps the most common DNA and genes. Here the sample has about 48,000 distinct CDR3 sequences; roughly 5% occur a single time. The ten most abundant clones make up roughly 10% of the sample. The starting material was PBMCs, obtained at surgery. The receptors shown here come from a male donor with early-stage non-small cell lung cancer.

This clonotype was seen many times. The chain recombines TRBV5-5 with TRBJ2-1; 10 bases agree with TRBD2. The CDR3 contains 15 residues. The V gene's germline CDR1 is SGHKS and CDR2 YYEKEE (reference sequence). Germline trimming cut 5 bases from V and 2 bases from J; bases unmatched to any gene: 4. The CDR3 nucleotides are TGTGCCAGCAGAGTTACTAGCGGGGCCTACAATGAGCAGTTCTTC. Translating it yields CASRVTSGAYNEQFF. Full variable domain (rest looked up from reference TRBV5-5 and TRBJ2-1): DAGVTQSPTHLIKTRGQQVTLRCSPISGHKSVSWYQQVLGQGPQFIFQYYEKEERGRGNFPDRFSARQFPNYSSELNVNALLLGDSALYLCASRVTSGAYNEQFFGPGTRLTVL.

This clonotype was picked up many times. This CDR3 reads CASSLGTRETQYF. The CDR3 nucleotides read TGCGCCAGCAGCCTAGGGACTAGAGAGACCCAGTACTTC. This sequence joins TRBV4-1 and TRBJ2-5, with TRBD2 matching 8 bases. Germline CDR1 reads MGHRA; CDR2 reads YSYEKL. The CDR3 spans 13 residues. Trimming removed 4 bases from V and 4 bases from J; junction bases left unmatched: 2.

This clonotype showed up many times. The rearrangement links TRBV7-9 to TRBJ1-1; no definite D call. The CDR3 has 15 amino acids. Looked up from germline, CDR1 is SEHNR and CDR2 is FQNEAQ (reference sequence). Trimming pared 5 bases from V and 0 bases from J, leaving 13 bases between. The CDR3 sequence is CASSPWRGMNTEAFF. The CDR3 coding sequence is TGTGCCAGCAGCCCCTGGCGGGGAATGAACACTGAAGCTTTCTTT.

This clonotype was counted at least ten times. A junction end diverges from the germline sequence, so it may reflect a read error. V is TRBV29-1 and J is TRBJ2-1, with D unresolved. The germline CDR1 and CDR2 sequences are SQVTM and ANQGSEA. The CDR3 consists of 12 residues. CDR3: CSVEVSSNEQFF. The CDR3 bases are TGCAGCGTTGAAGTCTCCTCCAATGAGCAGTTCTTC.

This clonotype was observed many times. This chain links TRBV12-3 or TRBV12-4 with TRBJ2-3, with TRBD1 as a possible D gene (5 bases). Trimming took off 2 bases at V and 3 bases at J, with 9 bases between the two ends. CDR3 length: 14 amino acids. CDR3 bases: TGTGCCAGCAGTTTATCCCAGGGAACAGATACGCAGTATTTT. It codes for CASSLSQGTDTQYF.

This clonotype has a count of ten or more. The chain combines TRBV7-9 with TRBJ2-2; D remains ambiguous. The CDR3 has 14 residues. Looked up from germline, CDR1 is SEHNR and CDR2 is FQNEAQ (reference sequence). With 3 bases removed from V and 3 bases from J, the gap between germline ends came to 8 bases. DNA for the CDR3: TGTGCCAGCAGCTTCTCTGGGGACACCGGGGAGCTGTTTTTT. Protein: CASSFSGDTGELFF.

This clonotype was found many times. The chain joins TRBV7-2 to TRBJ2-1; tentatively, D is TRBD2 (5 bases). The germline V gene encodes CDR1 SGHTA and CDR2 FQGNSA. The length of the CDR3 is 17 residues. Trimming took 6 bases from V and 0 from J, leaving 18 bases between them. The CDR3 region is CASRYPSTGSSYNEQFF. The CDR3 DNA reads as TGTGCCAGCAGGTACCCCTCAACGGGAAGCTCCTACAATGAGCAGTTCTTC.

This clonotype was seen at least ten times. The genes are TRBV7-2 and TRBJ2-7, with 9 nucleotides matching TRBD1. CDR1 SGHTA and CDR2 FQGNSA come from the germline V gene. V lost 3 bases, J lost 3 bases, and 6 bases stayed unmatched. The CDR3 spans 15 residues. The CDR3 sequence is CASSLGDRAFYEQYF. The CDR3 DNA reads TGTGCCAGCAGCTTGGGGGACAGGGCTTTCTACGAGCAGTACTTC.

This clonotype was seen ten or more times. This sequence joins TRBV29-1 and TRBJ1-3; the D gene is possibly TRBD1 (5 bases). The CDR3 length is 14 residues. Looked up from germline, CDR1 is SQVTM and CDR2 is ANQGSEA. Trimming took 4 bases from V and 4 from J, leaving 14 bases between them. The CDR3 spells CSVGGRGPGNTIYF. The CDR3 region has the DNA TGCAGCGTTGGGGGCAGAGGACCCGGAAACACCATATATTTT. Full variable domain (outside the CDR3, taken from reference TRBV29-1 and TRBJ1-3): SAVISQKPSRDICQRGTSLTIQCQVDSQVTMMFWYRQQPGQSLTLIATANQGSEATYESGFVIDKFPISRPNLTFSTLTVSNMSPEDSSIYLCSVGGRGPGNTIYFGEGSWLTVV.

This clonotype occurred many times. The genes are TRBV4-3 and TRBJ2-1, with D unresolved. Germline loops: CDR1 LGHNA, CDR2 YSLEER. The ends were cut back, 0 bases at V and 6 bases at J, with 6 bases in the middle. This CDR3 region has 13 residues. The CDR3 here is CASSQDPRNEQFF. As DNA, the CDR3 is TGCGCCAGCAGCCAAGATCCCCGCAATGAGCAGTTCTTC.

Ten or more counts support this clonotype. This chain connects TRBV7-6 to TRBJ2-7; weak D call: TRBD1 (5 bases). From germline, CDR1 is SGHVS and CDR2 FNYEAQ. This CDR3 has 14 residues. The germline V and J ends were trimmed by 5 bases and 6 bases, with 17 bases remaining between them. CDR3 DNA sequence: TGTGCCAGCAGCCAAGGGGCAGGGTCCCGCGAGCAGTACTTC. It codes for CASSQGAGSREQYF.

This clonotype came up many times. V is TRBV7-9 and J is TRBJ1-5, with 9 nucleotides matching TRBD1. The CDR3 has 14 amino acids. V lost 3 bases to trimming and J lost 4 bases; unmatched junction nucleotides: 1. Germline V gene data show CDR1 as SEHNR and CDR2 as FQNEAQ (reference sequence). CDR3 region: CASSLGTGNQPQHF. The CDR3, as DNA: TGTGCCAGCAGCTTGGGGACAGGGAATCAGCCCCAGCATTTT.

This clonotype was seen at least ten times. For the CDR3, the DNA is TGTGCCAGCCAGCTAGCGGGAAATGAGCAGTTCTTC. As protein: CASQLAGNEQFF. V is TRBV6-2 or TRBV6-3 and J is TRBJ2-1; TRBD2 matches at 9 bases. The germline V gene encodes CDR1 MNHEY and CDR2 SVGEGT. There are 12 residues in the CDR3. Trimming removed 8 bases from V and 7 bases from J; junction bases left unmatched: 3.

The rearrangement joins TRBV7-2 to TRBJ2-4, with D perhaps matching TRBD1 (5 bases). This CDR3 region has 11 residues. Trimming removed 5 bases from V and 12 bases from J, with 11 bases in between. CDR1 SGHTA and CDR2 FQGNSA come from the germline V gene. The CDR3 bases are TGTGCCAGCAGCCTAGGGGAAGCTCAGTACTTC. This codes for CASSLGEAQYF.

This clonotype was found many times. V is TRBV18 and J is TRBJ2-7, with D unresolved. V shed 3 bases and J shed 0 bases, with 12 bases lying between them. This CDR3 has 15 residues. Germline CDR1 KGHSH, CDR2 LQKENI. The CDR3 protein is CASSPGTLSSYEQYF. The CDR3 DNA is TGTGCCAGCTCACCGGGAACATTGAGCTCCTACGAGCAGTACTTC.

This clonotype showed up many times. The chain is built from TRBV27 and TRBJ1-1; D call uncertain. This CDR3 spans 16 amino acids. Germline V lookup: CDR1 MNHEY, CDR2 SMNVEV (reference sequence). Trimming shortened V by 7 bases and J by 0 bases, and 18 bases separated the two germline ends. CDR3 sequence reads: CASTGRAGYLNTEAFF. Written as DNA, the CDR3 is TGTGCCAGCACAGGACGGGCCGGCTACTTGAACACTGAAGCTTTCTTT.

This clonotype was picked up one time. Given a much more abundant clone one base away, this may be a read error. The V and J genes are TRBV9 and TRBJ2-2; maybe TRBD2 (6 bases). From germline, CDR1 is SGDLS and CDR2 YYNGEE. This CDR3 is built from 17 residues. The CDR3 nucleotides are TGTGTCAGCAGCGTGGGAATCGGGGGTGAAAACACCGGGGAGCTGTTTTTT. It encodes CVSSVGIGGENTGELFF.

This clonotype came up many times. The chain links TRBV7-9 to TRBJ1-1; 7 nucleotides match TRBD1. The germline V gene encodes CDR1 SEHNR and CDR2 FQNEAQ (reference sequence). This CDR3 contains 13 residues. Unmatched junction bases numbered 7, after V lost 8 bases and J lost 4 bases. Here the CDR3 reads CASGRGLGTEAFF. CDR3 sequence (DNA): TGTGCCAGCGGAAGGGGGCTGGGCACTGAAGCTTTCTTT.

This clonotype was detected ten times or more. V usage is TRBV7-6 and J usage is TRBJ2-1; TRBD2 agrees at 11 bases. V lost 5 bases and J lost 5; bases outside the gene matches: 5. CDR1 is SGHVS and CDR2 is FNYEAQ in the germline V gene. This CDR3 has 15 amino acids. The CDR3 loop is CASSRGLADNNEQFF. The CDR3 region has the DNA TGTGCCAGCAGCCGGGGACTAGCGGATAACAATGAGCAGTTCTTC.

This clonotype showed up many times. V gene TRBV7-2 combines with J gene TRBJ2-3, with D perhaps being TRBD1 or TRBD2 (5 bases each). The germline V and J ends were trimmed by 0 bases and 5 bases, with 12 bases remaining between them. Germline values: CDR1 SGHTA, CDR2 FQGNSA. CDR3 length equals 15 residues. This chain's CDR3 is CASSLARWDRDTQYF. The CDR3 bases are TGTGCCAGCAGCTTAGCGCGGTGGGACCGAGATACGCAGTATTTT.

The sample holds many counts of this clonotype. The chain recombines TRBV3-1 with TRBJ1-2; no firm D call. Per germline, CDR1 LGHDT and CDR2 YNNKEL (reference sequence). V was pared by 6 bases and J by 3 bases, with 11 bases between. CDR3 length: 13 residues. This chain's CDR3 is CASRRTEDYGYTF. The CDR3 region has the DNA TGTGCCAGCAGACGAACAGAGGACTATGGCTACACCTTC.

This clonotype has at least ten counts. The chain combines TRBV6-1 with TRBJ2-2; 9 nucleotides agree with TRBD1. The CDR3 loop spans 15 amino acids. Looked up from germline, CDR1 is MNHNS and CDR2 is SASEGT. J gave up 6 bases and V 4 bases, and 6 bases lay outside the gene matches. CDR3 in DNA: TGTGCCAGCAGTGTCCGGGACAGGGAATCCGGGGAGCTGTTTTTT. Amino acid sequence: CASSVRDRESGELFF.

At least ten counts were recorded for this clonotype. This chain links TRBV12-3 or TRBV12-4 with TRBJ2-3; TRBD2 agrees at 14 bases. J gave up 3 bases and V 10 bases, and 15 bases lay outside the gene matches. The CDR3 covers 18 residues. CDR3 residues: CATGGTSGRGGITDTQYF. The CDR3 DNA is TGTGCCACCGGTGGGACTAGCGGGAGAGGGGGCATTACAGATACGCAGTATTTT.

The sample holds many counts of this clonotype. The CDR3 sequence is CASSKDRVAGELFF. CDR3 sequence (DNA): TGCGCCAGCAGCAAGGACAGGGTAGCGGGGGAGCTGTTTTTT. This chain uses TRBV5-1 with TRBJ2-2; 8 bases map to TRBD1. With 4 bases clipped from V and 8 bases from J, the junction kept 7 bases outside the gene matches. Germline V gene data show CDR1 as SGHRS and CDR2 as YFSETQ. CDR3 length: 14 amino acids. Looking up the rest from reference TRBV5-1 and TRBJ2-2 gives the full variable domain: KAGVTQTPRYLIKTRGQQVTLSCSPISGHRSVSWYQQTPGQGLQFLFEYFSETQRNKGNFPGRFSGRQFSNSRSEMNVSTLELGDSALYLCASSKDRVAGELFFGEGSRLTVL.

Ten or more counts support this clonotype. The DNA of the CDR3 is TGTGCCAGTCCGCGCAAGGTGGGAGCTCGATCCGACGAGCAGTACTTC. This gives the protein CASPRKVGARSDEQYF. The chain recombines TRBV27 with TRBJ2-7, with D perhaps TRBD2 (5 bases). There are 16 residues in the CDR3. Per germline, CDR1 MNHEY and CDR2 SMNVEV (reference sequence). With 9 bases removed from V and 5 bases from J, the gap between germline ends came to 26 bases.

In its sample, this clonotype was seen many times. The chain carries TRBV12-3 or TRBV12-4 and TRBJ2-7; 9 bases match TRBD1. The CDR3 has 15 amino acids. Trimming cost V 6 bases and J 4 bases; bases outside gene matches: 10. In nucleotides, the CDR3 is TGTGCCAGCAGAGCTACAGGGGGCGAATCTTACGAGCAGTACTTC. Translating gives CASRATGGESYEQYF.

This clonotype was seen ten or more times. This rearrangement joins TRBV2 to TRBJ2-7; no firm D call. This CDR3 has 11 residues. CDR1 is SNHLY and CDR2 is FYNNEI in the germline V gene. Trimming stripped 6 bases from V and 3 bases from J, with 6 bases between. The CDR3 loop is CASRLNYEQYF. In DNA, the CDR3 is TGTGCCAGCAGGCTGAACTACGAGCAGTACTTC.

The sample holds many counts of this clonotype. The genes are TRBV6-1 and TRBJ2-5, with D tentatively TRBD1 (6 bases). CDR3 length: 13 amino acids. Trimming stripped 11 bases from V and 5 bases from J, with 18 bases between. Germline V CDR1 and CDR2: MNHNS, SASEGT. The CDR3 loop reads CAGGPSRSETQYF. The CDR3 bases are TGTGCCGGGGGCCCCTCCAGATCGGAGACCCAGTACTTC.

This clonotype was seen ten or more times. The chain combines TRBV27 with TRBJ1-4; tentatively, D is TRBD1 (6 bases). Trimming left V 5 bases short and J 3 bases short, with 13 bases between. This CDR3 is 15 amino acids long. Looked up from germline, CDR1 is MNHEY and CDR2 is SMNVEV (reference sequence). In DNA form, the CDR3 reads TGTGCCAGCAGTCCGGTGGACAGCCCTAATGAAAAACTGTTTTTT. It codes for CASSPVDSPNEKLFF.